These 23 T cell receptor beta chains were sequenced from one sample in a study of control samples from healthy donors and cancer patients. Measured with immunoSEQ multiplex PCR; TCRdb has only the in-frame clones, and not every one. The sample comprises approximately 110,000 clones, approximately 91% of which are singletons, and about 7.2% rests with the top ten. What was sequenced was blood. All receptors derive from a woman under 30 in good health.

In this sample, this clone turned up once. The chain combines TRBV19 with TRBJ1-1; D is unresolved. Trimming removed 5 bases from V and 1 base from J, with 5 bases in between. This CDR3 is 12 amino acids long. Per the germline V gene, CDR1 is LNHDA and CDR2 is SQIVND (reference sequence). The CDR3 region is CASSLGNTEAFF. CDR3 sequence (DNA): TGTGCCAGTAGTTTGGGGAACACTGAAGCTTTCTTT.

The DNA for the CDR3 is TGTGCCAGCAGTTTAGACCCACAGGGGGGGTTAAGGACCCAGTACTTC. This translates into CASSLDPQGGLRTQYF. The V gene is TRBV28, the J gene TRBJ2-5, with D maybe TRBD1 (8 bases). Trimming took off 2 bases at V and 7 bases at J, with 20 bases between the two ends. This CDR3 is 16 amino acids long. CDR1 and CDR2 (germline): MDHEN, SYDVKM.

CDR3 region: CASSFGDLTGRYGYTF. CDR3 coding DNA: TGTGCCAGCAGCTTTGGGGATCTGACAGGGAGGTATGGCTACACCTTC. The rearrangement links TRBV5-6 to TRBJ1-2, with 7 bases matching TRBD1. CDR1 is SGHDT and CDR2 is YYEEEE in the germline V gene. CDR3 length: 16 amino acids. Unmatched junction bases numbered 12, after V lost 2 bases and J lost 5 bases.

The chain employs TRBV11-3 and TRBJ2-7; D remains unclear. V lost 1 base, J lost 3 bases, and 7 bases lay in between. Germline V gene data show CDR1 as SGHNT and CDR2 as YENEEA. This CDR3 has 13 residues. The CDR3 reads CASSLGGFYEQYF. The CDR3 DNA reads TGTGCCAGCAGCTTAGGTGGGTTCTACGAGCAGTACTTC. Complete variable domain (other parts from reference TRBV11-3 and TRBJ2-7): EAGVVQSPRYKIIEKKQPVAFWCNPISGHNTLYWYLQNLGQGPELLIRYENEEAVDDSQLPKDRFSAERLKGVDSTLKIQPAELGDSAVYLCASSLGGFYEQYFGPGTRLTVT.

The chain recombines TRBV27 with TRBJ2-7; the match to TRBD1 covers 8 bases. CDR3 length equals 14 residues. J gave up 1 base and V 7 bases, and 6 bases lay outside the gene matches. The V gene's germline CDR1 is MNHEY and CDR2 SMNVEV (reference sequence). In nucleotides, the CDR3 is TGTGCCAGCACCCGGACAGGGAGGTCCTACGAGCAGTACTTC. Its protein is CASTRTGRSYEQYF.

The J gene is TRBJ2-5, the V gene TRBV12-5; 7 bases line up with TRBD1. Per germline, CDR1 LGHNT and CDR2 FRNRAP. This CDR3 region has 15 residues. V lost 4 bases and J lost 4; bases outside the gene matches: 9. DNA of the CDR3: TGTGCTAGTGGTTCCCCTAGGACAGGCGGAGAGACCCAGTACTTC. Translated, it gives CASGSPRTGGETQYF.

This chain connects TRBV7-2 to TRBJ1-3; D gene ambiguous. This CDR3 region has 16 residues. Trimming took 1 base from V and 2 from J, leaving 12 bases between them. The germline gives CDR1 SGHTA, CDR2 FQGNSA. Here the CDR3 DNA reads TGTGCCAGCAGCTTAGTGGGAAAAAGGCCTGGAAACACCATATATTTT. It encodes CASSLVGKRPGNTIYF.

The chain employs TRBV30 and TRBJ2-2; the match to TRBD1 covers 7 bases. This CDR3 has 14 amino acids. Germline V gives CDR1 GTSNPN, CDR2 SVGIG (reference sequence). The V and J ends lost 1 base and 6 bases, in that order; junction bases with no gene match: 5. Here the CDR3 reads CAWSGSGGAGELFF. The CDR3 DNA follows: TGTGCCTGGAGTGGGTCAGGGGGTGCCGGGGAGCTGTTTTTT.

The J gene is TRBJ2-1, the V gene TRBV2; 7 bases line up with TRBD2. The CDR3 consists of 12 residues. Germline V gives CDR1 SNHLY, CDR2 FYNNEI. After removal of 11 bases from V and 1 base from J, the junction contained 2 bases not matched to a gene. CDR3 sequence: CAGSGSYNEQFF. For the CDR3, the DNA is TGTGCCGGTAGCGGGTCCTACAATGAGCAGTTCTTC. The whole variable domain, filled in from reference TRBV2 and TRBJ2-1, reads EPEVTQTPSHQVTQMGQEVILRCVPISNHLYFYWYRQILGQKVEFLVSFYNNEISEKSEIFDDQFSVERPDGSNFTLKIRSTKLEDSAMYFCAGSGSYNEQFFGPGTRLTVL.

CDR3 amino acids: CASSLSEDRGLYGYTF. CDR3 in DNA: TGCGCCAGCAGCTTGTCCGAGGACAGGGGGCTCTACGGCTACACCTTC. This chain joins TRBV5-1 and TRBJ1-2, with 11 bases that match TRBD1. From germline, CDR1 is SGHRS and CDR2 YFSETQ. This CDR3 comprises 16 residues. The junction had 10 bases not matched to a gene; V was cut back by 1 base and J by 8 bases.

This clone was seen a few times. This chain links TRBV24-1 with TRBJ2-5, with no clear D. Trimming took 3 bases from V and 2 from J, leaving 9 bases between them. This CDR3 comprises 14 residues. Germline assignment: CDR1 KGHDR and CDR2 SFDVKD. The CDR3 here is CATSDPDLQETQYF. DNA of the CDR3: TGTGCCACCAGTGATCCAGACTTACAAGAGACCCAGTACTTC.

The chain employs TRBV2 and TRBJ1-1, with 11 bases that match TRBD1. The germline V gene encodes CDR1 SNHLY and CDR2 FYNNEI. The V and J ends lost 6 bases and 1 base, in that order; junction bases with no gene match: 13. The CDR3 length is 18 residues. The CDR3 sequence is CASSRTWTGGAQNTEAFF. The CDR3 region has the DNA TGTGCCAGCAGCCGAACCTGGACAGGGGGCGCCCAGAACACTGAAGCTTTCTTT.

This rearrangement joins TRBV14 to TRBJ1-2; the D is unclear. This CDR3 is built from 13 residues. The V end was cut by 3 bases, the J end by 1 base, with 6 bases between. From germline, CDR1 is SGHDN and CDR2 FVKESK. DNA for the CDR3: TGTGCCAGCAGCCAGTTTGTTAACTATGGCTACACCTTC. Translation: CASSQFVNYGYTF.

V is TRBV29-1 and J is TRBJ2-7; 11 bases map to TRBD1. Germline trimming cut 2 bases from V and 6 bases from J; bases unmatched to any gene: 3. Looked up from germline, CDR1 is SQVTM and CDR2 is ANQGSEA. The CDR3 extends over 13 amino acids. As DNA, the CDR3 is TGCAGCGTTGAAAGTGGGACAGGGGGCGAGCAGTACTTC. Protein product: CSVESGTGGEQYF.

The V and J genes are TRBV24-1 and TRBJ2-3, with TRBD2 matching 12 bases. This CDR3 region has 13 residues. CDR1 and CDR2 from the germline V gene are KGHDR and SFDVKD. The trim removed 9 bases at V and 6 bases at J, leaving 3 bases unmatched. For the CDR3, the DNA is TGTGCCACCCGCGGACTAGCGGGGGATACGCAGTATTTT. Amino acid sequence: CATRGLAGDTQYF.

This chain links TRBV7-2 with TRBJ2-2; perhaps D is TRBD1 or TRBD2 (6 bases each). V gave up 2 bases and J gave up 4 bases, with 14 bases separating them. Germline V gene sequence: CDR1 SGHTA, CDR2 FQGNSA. The CDR3 is 16 residues long. The CDR3 loop is CASSLRRGGSTGELFF. In nucleotides, the CDR3 is TGTGCCAGCAGCTTACGGCGAGGGGGGAGCACCGGGGAGCTGTTTTTT.

This sequence joins TRBV4-3 and TRBJ2-7, with 8 bases matching TRBD1. CDR1 LGHNA and CDR2 YSLEER come from the germline V gene. Losses at the gene ends were 0 bases for V and 6 bases for J; bases not matched to a gene: 10. This CDR3 is built from 16 residues. The CDR3 bases are TGCGCCAGCAGCCAAGATATGGACAGGGCATGGGGCGAGCAGTACTTC. This sequence encodes CASSQDMDRAWGEQYF.

The chain couples TRBV4-3 to TRBJ2-3; D is unclear. Trimming pared 1 base from V and 0 bases from J, leaving 2 bases between. The CDR3 is 13 residues long. Germline CDR1 LGHNA, CDR2 YSLEER. Here the CDR3 reads CASSQVSTDTQYF. CDR3 coding DNA: TGCGCCAGCAGCCAAGTAAGCACAGATACGCAGTATTTT.

The chain couples TRBV4-3 to TRBJ2-7; perhaps D is TRBD1 or TRBD2 (5 bases each). Germline V gives CDR1 LGHNA, CDR2 YSLEER. Trimming left V 0 bases short and J 3 bases short, with 18 bases between. There are 17 residues in the CDR3. This CDR3 is CASSQDGTGTVRYEQYF. The CDR3 DNA reads TGCGCCAGCAGCCAAGACGGGACGGGGACCGTTCGCTACGAGCAGTACTTC.

The chain recombines TRBV28 with TRBJ1-3; unclear D gene. From germline, CDR1 is MDHEN and CDR2 SYDVKM. The CDR3 length is 13 residues. Trimming removed 8 bases at V and 1 base at J, with 9 bases between. The CDR3 nucleotides are TGTGCCAGCCTCGCAGGTTCTGGAAACACCATATATTTT. The encoded protein is CASLAGSGNTIYF. Complete variable domain (other parts from reference TRBV28 and TRBJ1-3): DVKVTQSSRYLVKRTGEKVFLECVQDMDHENMFWYRQDPGLGLRLIYFSYDVKMKEKGDIPEGYSVSREKKERFSLILESASTNQTSMYLCASLAGSGNTIYFGEGSWLTVV.

This rearrangement joins TRBV5-8 to TRBJ1-5, with no clear D. In germline, CDR1 is SGHTS, CDR2 YDEGEE. CDR3 length equals 14 residues. With 4 bases removed from V and 11 bases from J, the gap between germline ends came to 19 bases. CDR3 residues: CASSTFGPILTQHF. CDR3 sequence (DNA): TGTGCCAGCAGCACCTTTGGACCGATCTTGACCCAGCATTTT.

The V and J genes are TRBV7-3 and TRBJ1-6; D remains unclear. V gave up 1 base and J gave up 7 bases, with 14 bases separating them. This CDR3 has 16 amino acids. Germline assignment: CDR1 SGHTA and CDR2 FQGTGA. CDR3 amino acids: CASSLIQAPENSPLHF. DNA for the CDR3: TGTGCCAGCAGCTTAATTCAGGCCCCAGAGAATTCACCCCTCCACTTT. Using reference TRBV7-3 and TRBJ1-6 for the parts outside the CDR3, the full variable domain is GAGVSQTPSNKVTEKGKYVELRCDPISGHTALYWYRQSLGQGPEFLIYFQGTGAADDSGLPNDRFFAVRPEGSVSTLKIQRTERGDSAVYLCASSLIQAPENSPLHFGNGTRLTVT.

The chain employs TRBV6-2 or TRBV6-3 and TRBJ2-7; D possibly corresponds to TRBD1 (6 bases). The germline gives CDR1 MNHEY, CDR2 SVGEGT. V lost 2 bases to trimming and J lost 5 bases, with 13 bases between them. CDR3 length: 14 amino acids. The DNA for the CDR3 is TGTGCCAGCAGTTACCTCACAGGGCATAACGAGCAGTACTTC. Protein: CASSYLTGHNEQYF.